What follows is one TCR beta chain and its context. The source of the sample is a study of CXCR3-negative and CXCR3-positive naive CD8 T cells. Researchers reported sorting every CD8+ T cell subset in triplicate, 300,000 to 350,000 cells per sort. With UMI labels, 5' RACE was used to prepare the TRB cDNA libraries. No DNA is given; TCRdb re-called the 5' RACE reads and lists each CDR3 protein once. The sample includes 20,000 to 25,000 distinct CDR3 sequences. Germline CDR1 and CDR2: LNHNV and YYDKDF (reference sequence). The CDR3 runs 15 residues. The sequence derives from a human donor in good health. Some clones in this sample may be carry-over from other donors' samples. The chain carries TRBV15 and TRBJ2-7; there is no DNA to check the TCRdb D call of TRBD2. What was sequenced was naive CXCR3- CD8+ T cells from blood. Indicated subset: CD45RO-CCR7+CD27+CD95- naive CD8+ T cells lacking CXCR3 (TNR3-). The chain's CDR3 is CATSRVASGTYEQYF.